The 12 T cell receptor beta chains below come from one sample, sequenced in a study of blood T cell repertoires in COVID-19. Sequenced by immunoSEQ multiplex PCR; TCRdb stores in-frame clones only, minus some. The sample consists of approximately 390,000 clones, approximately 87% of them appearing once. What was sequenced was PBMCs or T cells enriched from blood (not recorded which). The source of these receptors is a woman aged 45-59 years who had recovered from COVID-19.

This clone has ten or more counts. The CDR3 DNA sequence: TGCGCCAGCAGCCCCCTCGACATGTACGAGCAGTACTTC. Amino acids: CASSPLDMYEQYF. This sequence joins TRBV5-1 and TRBJ2-7; D is ambiguous. The CDR3 spans 13 residues. With 4 bases removed from V and 4 bases from J, the gap between germline ends came to 12 bases. Germline loops: CDR1 SGHRS, CDR2 YFSETQ. The whole variable domain, remainder taken from reference TRBV5-1 and TRBJ2-7, is KAGVTQTPRYLIKTRGQQVTLSCSPISGHRSVSWYQQTPGQGLQFLFEYFSETQRNKGNFPGRFSGRQFSNSRSEMNVSTLELGDSALYLCASSPLDMYEQYFGPGTRLTVT.

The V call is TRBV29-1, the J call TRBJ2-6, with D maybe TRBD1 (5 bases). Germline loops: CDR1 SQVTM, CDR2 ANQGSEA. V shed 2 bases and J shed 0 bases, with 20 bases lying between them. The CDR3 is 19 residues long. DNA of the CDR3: TGCAGCGTTGAAAACCCTTCCAGGGCTTTGGACTCTGGGGCCAACGTCCTGACTTTC. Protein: CSVENPSRALDSGANVLTF.

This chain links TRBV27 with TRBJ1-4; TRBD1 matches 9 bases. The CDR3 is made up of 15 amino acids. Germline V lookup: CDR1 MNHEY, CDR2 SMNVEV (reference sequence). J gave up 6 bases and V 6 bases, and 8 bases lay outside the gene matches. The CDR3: CASSTPGQGYEKLFF. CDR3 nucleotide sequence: TGTGCCAGCAGCACTCCGGGACAGGGCTATGAAAAACTGTTTTTT. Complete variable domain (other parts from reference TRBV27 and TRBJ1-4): EAQVTQNPRYLITVTGKKLTVTCSQNMNHEYMSWYRQDPGLGLRQIYYSMNVEVTDKGDVPEGYKVSRKEKRNFPLILESPSPNQTSLYFCASSTPGQGYEKLFFGSGTQLSVL.

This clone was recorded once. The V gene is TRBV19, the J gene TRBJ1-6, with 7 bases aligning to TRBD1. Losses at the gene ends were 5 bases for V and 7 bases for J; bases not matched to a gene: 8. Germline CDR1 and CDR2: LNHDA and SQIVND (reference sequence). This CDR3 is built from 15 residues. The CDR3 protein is CASSRDSLRNSPLHF. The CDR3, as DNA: TGTGCCAGTAGTCGGGACAGCCTAAGGAATTCACCCCTCCACTTT. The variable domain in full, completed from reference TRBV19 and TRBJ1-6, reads DGGITQSPKYLFRKEGQNVTLSCEQNLNHDAMYWYRQDPGQGLRLIYYSQIVNDFQKGDIAEGYSVSREKKESFPLTVTSAQKNPTAFYLCASSRDSLRNSPLHFGNGTRLTVT.

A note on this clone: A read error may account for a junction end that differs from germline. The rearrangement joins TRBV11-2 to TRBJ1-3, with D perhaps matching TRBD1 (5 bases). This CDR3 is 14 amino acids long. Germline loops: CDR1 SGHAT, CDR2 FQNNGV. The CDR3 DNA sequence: TGTGCCAGCAGCATAGATCGGGACTCCCATACCATATATTTT. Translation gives CASSIDRDSHTIYF.

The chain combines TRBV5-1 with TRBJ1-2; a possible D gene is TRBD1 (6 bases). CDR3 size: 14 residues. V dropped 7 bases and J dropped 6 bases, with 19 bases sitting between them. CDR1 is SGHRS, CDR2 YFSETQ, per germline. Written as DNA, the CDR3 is TGCGCCAGCGGAACCGCCGGACAGCTAAATGGCTACACCTTC. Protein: CASGTAGQLNGYTF.

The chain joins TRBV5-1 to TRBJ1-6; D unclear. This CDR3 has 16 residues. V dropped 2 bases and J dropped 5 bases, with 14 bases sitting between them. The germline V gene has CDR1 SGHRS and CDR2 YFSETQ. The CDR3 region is CASSFREHGNNSPLHF. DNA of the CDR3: TGCGCCAGCAGCTTCCGGGAACATGGGAATAATTCACCCCTCCACTTT.

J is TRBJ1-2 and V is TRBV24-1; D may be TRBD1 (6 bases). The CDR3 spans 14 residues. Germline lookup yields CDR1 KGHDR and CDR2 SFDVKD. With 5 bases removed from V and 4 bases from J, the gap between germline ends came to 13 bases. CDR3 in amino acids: CATSAEDSTYGYTF. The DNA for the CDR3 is TGTGCCACCAGTGCCGAGGACAGCACCTATGGCTACACCTTC.

The CDR3 reads CAISESSSNQPQHF. The CDR3 coding sequence is TGTGCCATCAGTGAGTCGAGCAGCAATCAGCCCCAGCATTTT. J is TRBJ1-5 and V is TRBV10-3; D unresolved. Trimming shortened V by 0 bases and J by 1 base, and 4 bases separated the two germline ends. From germline, CDR1 is ENHRY and CDR2 SYGVKD. CDR3 length: 14 amino acids.

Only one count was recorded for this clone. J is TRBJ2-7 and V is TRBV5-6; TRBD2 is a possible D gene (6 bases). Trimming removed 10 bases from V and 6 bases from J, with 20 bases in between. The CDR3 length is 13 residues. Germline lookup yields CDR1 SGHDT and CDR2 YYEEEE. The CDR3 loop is CAAGWRPSGEQYF. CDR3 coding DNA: TGTGCCGCGGGATGGCGCCCCAGCGGCGAGCAGTACTTC.

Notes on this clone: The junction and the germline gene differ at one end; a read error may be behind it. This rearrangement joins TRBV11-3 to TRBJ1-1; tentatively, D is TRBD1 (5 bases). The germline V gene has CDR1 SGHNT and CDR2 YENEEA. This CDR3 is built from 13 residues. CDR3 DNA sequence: TGTGCCAGCAGCTTTGGGGGGAACACTGTAGCTTTCTTT. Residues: CASSFGGNTVAFF.

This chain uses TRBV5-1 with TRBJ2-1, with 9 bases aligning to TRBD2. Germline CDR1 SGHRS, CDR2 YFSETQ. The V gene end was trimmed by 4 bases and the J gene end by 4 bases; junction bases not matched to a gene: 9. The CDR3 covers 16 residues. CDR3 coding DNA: TGCGCCAGCAGCCCAGAGACTAGCGGATCTTACAATGAGCAGTTCTTC. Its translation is CASSPETSGSYNEQFF.